This T cell receptor (beta chain) stems from a study of shared clonotypes between healthy human individuals. Study overall: CD4 naive cells filled three plates per donor, CD4 memory three, CD8 naive two and CD8 memory one.

The CDR3 runs 16 residues. Trimming took off 0 bases at V and 1 base at J, with 8 bases between the two ends. Germline V gives CDR1 SGHRS, CDR2 YFSETQ. Every donor, a Caucasian adult, lived in Nashville, Tennessee. Both subsets, CD45RA+ naive and CD45RA-negative memory, were split from the CD4+ cells. Findings and limits, study-wide: In the sorted subsets, rarefaction showed sequencing was incomplete despite large depth.

Sequenced by immunoSEQ multiplex PCR; TCRdb stores in-frame clones only, minus some. The sample has roughly 2 million clones; 90% to 96% are singletons. A note on this clone: Its antigen is still unknown. Other DNA sequences in the same sample also yield this CDR3.

This receptor was taken from a man between 18 and 29 years old in good health. This sequence joins TRBV5-1 and TRBJ2-6; D call uncertain. Input material: naive CD4+ T cells sorted from blood. Stated subset: CD45RA+ positively selected. CDR3 nucleotides: TGCGCCAGCAGCTTGGATTTAGGGTCTGGGGCCAACGTCCTGACTTTC. It specifies CASSLDLGSGANVLTF.